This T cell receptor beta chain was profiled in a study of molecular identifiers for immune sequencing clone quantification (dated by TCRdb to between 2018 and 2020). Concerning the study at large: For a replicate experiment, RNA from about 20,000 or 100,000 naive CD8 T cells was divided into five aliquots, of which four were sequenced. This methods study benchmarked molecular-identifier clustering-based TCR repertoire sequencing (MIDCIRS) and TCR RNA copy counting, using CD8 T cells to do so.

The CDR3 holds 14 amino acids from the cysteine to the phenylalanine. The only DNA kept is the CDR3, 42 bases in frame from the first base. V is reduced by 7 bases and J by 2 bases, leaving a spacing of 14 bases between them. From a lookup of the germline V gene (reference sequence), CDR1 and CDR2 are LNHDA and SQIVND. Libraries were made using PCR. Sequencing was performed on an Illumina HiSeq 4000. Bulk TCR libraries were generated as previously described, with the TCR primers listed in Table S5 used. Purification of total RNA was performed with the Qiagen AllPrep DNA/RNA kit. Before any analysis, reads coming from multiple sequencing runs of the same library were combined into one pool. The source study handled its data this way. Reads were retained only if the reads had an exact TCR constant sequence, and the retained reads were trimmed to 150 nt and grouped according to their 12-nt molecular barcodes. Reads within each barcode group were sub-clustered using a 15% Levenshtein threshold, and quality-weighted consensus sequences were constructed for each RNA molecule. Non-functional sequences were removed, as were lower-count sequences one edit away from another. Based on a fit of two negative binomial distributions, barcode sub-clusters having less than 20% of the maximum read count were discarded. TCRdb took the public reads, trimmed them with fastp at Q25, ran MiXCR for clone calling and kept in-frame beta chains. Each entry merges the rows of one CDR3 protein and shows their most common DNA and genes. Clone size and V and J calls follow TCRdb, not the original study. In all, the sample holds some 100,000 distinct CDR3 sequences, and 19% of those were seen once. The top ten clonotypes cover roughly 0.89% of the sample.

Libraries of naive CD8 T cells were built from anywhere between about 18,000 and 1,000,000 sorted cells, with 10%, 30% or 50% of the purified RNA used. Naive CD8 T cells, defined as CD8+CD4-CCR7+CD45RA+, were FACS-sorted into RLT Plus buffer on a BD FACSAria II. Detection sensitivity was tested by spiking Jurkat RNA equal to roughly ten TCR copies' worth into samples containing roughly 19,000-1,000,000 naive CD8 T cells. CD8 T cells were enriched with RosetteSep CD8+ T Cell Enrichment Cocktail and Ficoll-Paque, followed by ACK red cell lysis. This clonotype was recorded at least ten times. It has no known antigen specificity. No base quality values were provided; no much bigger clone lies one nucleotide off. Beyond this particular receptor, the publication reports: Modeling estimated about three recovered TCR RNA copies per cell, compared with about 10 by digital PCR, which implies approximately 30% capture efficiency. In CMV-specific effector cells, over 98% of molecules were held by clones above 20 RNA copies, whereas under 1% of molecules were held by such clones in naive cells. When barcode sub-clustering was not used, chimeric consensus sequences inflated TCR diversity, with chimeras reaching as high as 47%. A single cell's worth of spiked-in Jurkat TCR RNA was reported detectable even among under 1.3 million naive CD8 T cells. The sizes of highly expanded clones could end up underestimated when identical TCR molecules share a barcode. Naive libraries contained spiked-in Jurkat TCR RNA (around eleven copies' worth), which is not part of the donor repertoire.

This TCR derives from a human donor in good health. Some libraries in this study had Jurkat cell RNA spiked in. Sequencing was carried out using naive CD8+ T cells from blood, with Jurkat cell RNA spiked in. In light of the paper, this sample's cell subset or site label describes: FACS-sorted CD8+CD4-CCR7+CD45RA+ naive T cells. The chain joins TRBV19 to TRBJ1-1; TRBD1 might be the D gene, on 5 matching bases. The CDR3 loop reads CASTRGRANTEAFF. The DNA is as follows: TGTGCCAGTACCCGGGGCAGGGCAAACACTGAAGCTTTCTTT.